This T cell receptor beta chain derives from a study of blood T cell repertoires in COVID-19. Produced via immunoSEQ multiplex PCR; TCRdb's table is partial and in-frame only. The data hold 130,000 to 150,000 clones, with around four fifths observed a single time. Germline CDR1 DFQATT, CDR2 SNEGSKA (reference sequence). The CDR3 covers 14 residues. V lost 3 bases and J lost 4, with 15 bases in between. V is TRBV20-1 and J is TRBJ1-2; maybe TRBD1 (6 bases). Source material: peripheral blood. The receptor was isolated from a woman aged 35 to 49 with active or convalescent COVID-19. The CDR3 region has the DNA TGCAGTGCTAGTGCTGGGACACTAGGCTATGGCTACACCTTC. Encoded protein: CSASAGTLGYGYTF.